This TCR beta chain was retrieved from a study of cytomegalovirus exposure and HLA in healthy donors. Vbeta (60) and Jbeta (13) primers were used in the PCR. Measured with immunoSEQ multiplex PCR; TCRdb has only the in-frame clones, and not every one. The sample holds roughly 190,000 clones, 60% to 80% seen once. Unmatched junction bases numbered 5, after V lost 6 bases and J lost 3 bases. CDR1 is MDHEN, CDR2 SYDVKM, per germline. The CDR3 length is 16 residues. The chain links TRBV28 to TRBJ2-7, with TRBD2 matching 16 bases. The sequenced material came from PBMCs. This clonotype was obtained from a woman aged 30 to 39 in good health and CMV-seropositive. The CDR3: CASRRGLAGGLYEQYF. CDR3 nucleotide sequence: TGTGCCAGCAGACGGGGACTAGCGGGGGGGCTCTACGAGCAGTACTTC.